This T cell receptor (beta chain) was profiled in a study of T-cell memory formation after mild COVID-19. Study in general: TCR clustering was largely donor specific.

Comments on this clonotype: The target antigen is unknown.

Study results and limitations: For contracting clones, CD4+ ones sat mainly in CM and EM, CD8+ in EMRA. A second wave expanding day 15 to 37 was CD4+-biased; contracting clones were balanced.

The V segment lost 8 bases and the J segment 1 base; nucleotides outside the gene matches: 8. There are 15 residues in the CDR3. CDR1 is MNHEY and CDR2 is SVGEGT in the germline V gene. 5'RACE, which relied on constant-segment primers, yielded TCR alpha and TCR beta cDNA libraries carrying sample barcodes and UMIs. TCRdb passed the 5' RACE reads through MiXCR, listing each CDR3 protein once. The sample consists of about half a million distinct CDR3 sequences, 15% to 20% of them appearing once. Material for sequencing was PBMCs or a T cell subset sorted from them (not recorded which). This TCR was recovered from an adult woman who had mild COVID-19 (a few samples of this study predate the infection). Cell type and time point are not known. The gene calls are TRBV6-2 or TRBV6-3 and TRBJ2-5; 9 bases are shared with TRBD2. In nucleotides, the CDR3 is TGTGCCAGCGAGGGTCGCGGGGGGGCCCAAGAGACCCAGTACTTC. Amino acid sequence: CASEGRGGAQETQYF.